The source of this T cell receptor (beta chain) is a study of vaccination effects on CD4 cells after COVID-19. The overall study: Post-vaccine specimens arrived a median 72 days past the second dose. General study points: The study found that only 1 of 255 vaccine-induced clones from healthy vaccinees cross-reacted with common cold coronaviruses. Marked clonal contraction of both clone types appeared late after vaccination.

The ends were cut back, 6 bases at V and 4 bases at J, with 9 bases in the middle. This CDR3 spans 13 amino acids. Per germline, CDR1 MNHEY and CDR2 SMNVEV (reference sequence). TCRdb keeps only in-frame clones here, not all; method: immunoSEQ multiplex PCR. This sample carries 40,000 to 50,000 clones, around 70% of them seen once, and the ten largest clones take about 10%. Having been cultured for around nine days, the cells underwent CD4+ T cell isolation. Participants got two doses of BNT162b2 or mRNA-1273 vaccine. The study found no prior SARS-CoV-2 infection in the vaccine recipients, who tested negative for nucleocapsid antibodies. A word on this clone: What it binds is unknown.

The receptor comes from a human donor who received a COVID-19 vaccine. The sample consisted of CD4+ T cells from PBMCs cultured without peptide, taken after COVID-19 vaccination. J is TRBJ2-2 and V is TRBV27, with D unclear. CDR3 residues: CASSERVTGELFF. CDR3 in DNA: TGTGCCAGCAGCGAACGGGTCACCGGGGAGCTGTTTTTT.